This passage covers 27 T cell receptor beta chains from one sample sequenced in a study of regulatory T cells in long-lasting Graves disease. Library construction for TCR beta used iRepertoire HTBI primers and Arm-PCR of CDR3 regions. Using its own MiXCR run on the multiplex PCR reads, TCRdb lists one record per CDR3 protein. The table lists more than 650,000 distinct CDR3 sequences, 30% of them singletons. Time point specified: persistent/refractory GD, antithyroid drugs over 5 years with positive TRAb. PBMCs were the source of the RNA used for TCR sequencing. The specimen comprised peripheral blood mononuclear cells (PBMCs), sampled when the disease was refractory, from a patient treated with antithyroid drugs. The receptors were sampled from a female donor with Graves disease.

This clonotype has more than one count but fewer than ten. CDR3 sequence reads: CASSMGQNTEAFF. DNA of the CDR3: TGTGCCAGTAGTATGGGGCAGAACACTGAAGCTTTCTTT. The V and J genes are TRBV19 and TRBJ1-1; D is perhaps TRBD1 (5 bases). Germline V lookup: CDR1 LNHDA, CDR2 SQIVND (reference sequence). The CDR3 runs to 13 residues. With 3 bases removed from V and 1 base from J, the gap between germline ends came to 6 bases.

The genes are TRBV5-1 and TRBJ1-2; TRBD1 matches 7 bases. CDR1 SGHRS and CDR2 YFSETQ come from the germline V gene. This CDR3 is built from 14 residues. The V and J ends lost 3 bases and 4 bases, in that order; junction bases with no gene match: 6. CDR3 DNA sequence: TGCGCCAGCAGCTCGAACGGGGACAGCTATGGCTACACCTTC. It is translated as CASSSNGDSYGYTF.

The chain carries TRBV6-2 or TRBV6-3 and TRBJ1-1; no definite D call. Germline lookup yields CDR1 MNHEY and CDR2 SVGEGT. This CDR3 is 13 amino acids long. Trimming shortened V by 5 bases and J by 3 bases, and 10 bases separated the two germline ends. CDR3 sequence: CASSDTLDTEAFF. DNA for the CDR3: TGTGCCAGCAGTGATACCCTGGACACTGAAGCTTTCTTT.

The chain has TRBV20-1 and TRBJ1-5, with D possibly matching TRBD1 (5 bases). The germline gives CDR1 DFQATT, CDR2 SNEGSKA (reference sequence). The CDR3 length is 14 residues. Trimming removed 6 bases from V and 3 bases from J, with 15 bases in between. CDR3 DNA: TGCAGTGCCACACTGAGGGGAGTCAATCAGCCCCAGCATTTT. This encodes CSATLRGVNQPQHF.

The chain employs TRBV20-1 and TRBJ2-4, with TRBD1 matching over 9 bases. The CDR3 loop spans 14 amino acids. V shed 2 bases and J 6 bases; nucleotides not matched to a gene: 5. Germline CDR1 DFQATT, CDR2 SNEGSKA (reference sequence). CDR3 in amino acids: CSARSPGQGNIQYF. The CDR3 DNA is TGCAGTGCTAGATCCCCGGGACAGGGAAACATTCAGTACTTC.

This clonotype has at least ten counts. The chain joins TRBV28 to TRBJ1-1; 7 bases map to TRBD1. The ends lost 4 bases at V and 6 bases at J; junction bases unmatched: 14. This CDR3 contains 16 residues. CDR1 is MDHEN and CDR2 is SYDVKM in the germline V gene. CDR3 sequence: CASSSPPGQSGPEAFF. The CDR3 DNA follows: TGTGCCAGCAGTTCACCCCCGGGACAGTCGGGCCCTGAAGCTTTCTTT.

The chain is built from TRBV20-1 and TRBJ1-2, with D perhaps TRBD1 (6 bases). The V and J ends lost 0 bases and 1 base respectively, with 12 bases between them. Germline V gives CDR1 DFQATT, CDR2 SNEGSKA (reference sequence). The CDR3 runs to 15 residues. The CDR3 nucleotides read TGCAGTGCTAGAGAAGCTCCGGACAGTAACTATGGCTACACCTTC. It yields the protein CSAREAPDSNYGYTF.

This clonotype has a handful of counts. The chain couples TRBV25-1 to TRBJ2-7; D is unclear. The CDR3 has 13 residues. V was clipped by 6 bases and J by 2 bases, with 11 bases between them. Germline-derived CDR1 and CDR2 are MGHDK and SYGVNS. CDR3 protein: CASRQAATYEQYF. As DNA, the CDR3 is TGTGCCAGCAGGCAGGCCGCCACCTACGAGCAGTACTTC.

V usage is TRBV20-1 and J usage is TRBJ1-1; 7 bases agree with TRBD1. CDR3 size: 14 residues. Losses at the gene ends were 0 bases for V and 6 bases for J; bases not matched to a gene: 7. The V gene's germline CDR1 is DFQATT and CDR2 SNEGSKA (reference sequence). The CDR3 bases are TGCAGTGCTAGAGATTACAGGGGAATAGCTGAAGCTTTCTTT. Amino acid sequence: CSARDYRGIAEAFF.

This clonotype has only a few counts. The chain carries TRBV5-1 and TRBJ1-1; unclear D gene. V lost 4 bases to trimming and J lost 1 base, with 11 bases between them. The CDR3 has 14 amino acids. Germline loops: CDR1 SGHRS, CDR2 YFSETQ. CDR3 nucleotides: TGCGCCAGCAGCCTCAGGTTGCAGAACACTGAAGCTTTCTTT. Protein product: CASSLRLQNTEAFF.

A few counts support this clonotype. As DNA, the CDR3 is TGTGCCAGCAGACTGGGGGGGGGTTCGTCCTACGAGCAGTACTTC. It is translated as CASRLGGGSSYEQYF. The V call is TRBV6-1, the J call TRBJ2-7; TRBD2 matches 7 bases. The CDR3 is made up of 15 amino acids. V shed 6 bases, J shed 1 base, and the junction held 9 bases outside the gene matches. Germline V gene lookup returns CDR1 MNHNS and CDR2 SASEGT.

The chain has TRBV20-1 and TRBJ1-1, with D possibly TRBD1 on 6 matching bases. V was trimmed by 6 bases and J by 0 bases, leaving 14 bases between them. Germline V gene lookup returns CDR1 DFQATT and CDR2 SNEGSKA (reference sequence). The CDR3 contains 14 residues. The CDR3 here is CSADEGGVNTEAFF. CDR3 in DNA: TGCAGTGCGGATGAGGGGGGGGTGAACACTGAAGCTTTCTTT.

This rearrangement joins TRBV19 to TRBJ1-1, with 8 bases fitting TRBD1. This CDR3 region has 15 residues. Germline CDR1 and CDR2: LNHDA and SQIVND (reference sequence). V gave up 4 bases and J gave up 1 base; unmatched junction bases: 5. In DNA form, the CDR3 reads TGTGCCAGTAGTACTTCAGGGGGCCCGAACACTGAAGCTTTCTTT. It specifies CASSTSGGPNTEAFF.

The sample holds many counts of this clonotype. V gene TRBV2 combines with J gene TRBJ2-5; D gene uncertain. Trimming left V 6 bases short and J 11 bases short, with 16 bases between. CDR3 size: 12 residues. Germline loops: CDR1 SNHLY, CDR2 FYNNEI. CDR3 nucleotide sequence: TGTGCCAGCAGCTCAGGACCAACCACGCAGTACTTC. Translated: CASSSGPTTQYF.

CDR3 sequence reads: CASSPFPGPYEQYF. Here the CDR3 DNA reads TGTGCCAGCAGCCCATTCCCGGGACCCTACGAGCAGTACTTC. This chain connects TRBV3-1 to TRBJ2-7; either TRBD1 or TRBD2 may fit D (5 bases each). CDR1 is LGHDT, CDR2 YNNKEL, per germline (reference sequence). This CDR3 contains 14 residues. With 4 bases removed from V and 2 bases from J, the gap between germline ends came to 12 bases.

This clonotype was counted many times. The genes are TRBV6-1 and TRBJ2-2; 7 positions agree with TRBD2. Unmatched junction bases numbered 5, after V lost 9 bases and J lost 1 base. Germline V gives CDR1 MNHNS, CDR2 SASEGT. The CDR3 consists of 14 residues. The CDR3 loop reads CASSSGGNTGELFF. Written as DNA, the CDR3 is TGTGCCAGTTCTAGCGGAGGGAACACCGGGGAGCTGTTTTTT.

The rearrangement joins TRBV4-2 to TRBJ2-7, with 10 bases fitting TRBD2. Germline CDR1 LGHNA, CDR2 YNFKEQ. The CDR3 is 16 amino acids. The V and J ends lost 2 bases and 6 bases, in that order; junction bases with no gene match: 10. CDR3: CASSQTAGGPRGEQYF. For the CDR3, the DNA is TGTGCCAGCAGCCAAACAGCGGGAGGGCCCCGGGGCGAGCAGTACTTC.

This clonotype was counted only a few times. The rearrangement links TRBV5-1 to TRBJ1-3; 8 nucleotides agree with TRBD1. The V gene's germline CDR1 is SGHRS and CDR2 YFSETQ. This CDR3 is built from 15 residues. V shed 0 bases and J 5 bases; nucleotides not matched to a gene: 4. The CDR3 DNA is TGCGCCAGCAGCTTGGACGGACAGGGACGAAACACCATATATTTT. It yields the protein CASSLDGQGRNTIYF.

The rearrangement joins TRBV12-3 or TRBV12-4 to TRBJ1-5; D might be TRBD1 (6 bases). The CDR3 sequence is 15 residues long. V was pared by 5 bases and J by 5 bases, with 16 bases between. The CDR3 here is CASSPEGGGYQPQHF. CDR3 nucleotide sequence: TGTGCCAGCAGTCCTGAGGGGGGGGGCTATCAGCCCCAGCATTTT.

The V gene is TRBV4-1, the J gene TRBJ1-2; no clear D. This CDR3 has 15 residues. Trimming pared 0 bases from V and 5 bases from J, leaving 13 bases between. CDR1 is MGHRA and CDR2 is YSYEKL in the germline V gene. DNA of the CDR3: TGCGCCAGCAGCCAAGATAAGGCGGCTCCGTATGGCTACACCTTC. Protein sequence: CASSQDKAAPYGYTF.

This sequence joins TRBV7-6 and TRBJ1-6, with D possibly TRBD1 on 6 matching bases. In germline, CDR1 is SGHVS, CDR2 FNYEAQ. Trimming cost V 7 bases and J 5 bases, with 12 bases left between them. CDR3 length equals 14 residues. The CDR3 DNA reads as TGTGCCAGCACTCAACAGGGCCATAATTCACCCCTCCACTTT. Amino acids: CASTQQGHNSPLHF.

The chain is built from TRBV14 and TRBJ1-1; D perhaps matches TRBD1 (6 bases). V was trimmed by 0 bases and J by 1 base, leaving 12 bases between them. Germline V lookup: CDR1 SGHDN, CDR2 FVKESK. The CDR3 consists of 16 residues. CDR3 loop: CASSQDLGQWNTEAFF. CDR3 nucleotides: TGTGCCAGCAGCCAAGATCTTGGACAGTGGAACACTGAAGCTTTCTTT.

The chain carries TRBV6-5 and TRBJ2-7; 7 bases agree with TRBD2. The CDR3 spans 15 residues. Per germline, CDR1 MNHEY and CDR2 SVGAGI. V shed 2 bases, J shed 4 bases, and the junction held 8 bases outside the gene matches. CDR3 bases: TGTGCCAGCAGTTACCTCCGACTAGCTGGGTACGAGCAGTACTTC. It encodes CASSYLRLAGYEQYF.

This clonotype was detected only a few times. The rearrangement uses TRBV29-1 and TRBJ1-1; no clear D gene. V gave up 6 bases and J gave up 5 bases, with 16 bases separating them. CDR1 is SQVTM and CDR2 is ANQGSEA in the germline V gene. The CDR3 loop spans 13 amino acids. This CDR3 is CSVDLSGLTEAFF. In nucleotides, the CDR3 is TGCAGCGTAGACCTATCGGGTTTGACTGAAGCTTTCTTT.

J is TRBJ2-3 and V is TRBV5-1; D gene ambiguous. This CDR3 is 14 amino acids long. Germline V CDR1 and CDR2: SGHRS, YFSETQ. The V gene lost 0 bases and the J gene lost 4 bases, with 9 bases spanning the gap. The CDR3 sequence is CASSLVQAPDTQYF. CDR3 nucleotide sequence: TGCGCCAGCAGCTTGGTCCAGGCCCCAGATACGCAGTATTTT.

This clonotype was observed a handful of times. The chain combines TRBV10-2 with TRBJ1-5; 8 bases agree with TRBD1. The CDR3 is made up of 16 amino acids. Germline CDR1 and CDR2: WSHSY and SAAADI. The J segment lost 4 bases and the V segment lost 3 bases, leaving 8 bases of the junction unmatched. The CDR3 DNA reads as TGCGCCAGCAGTGAAGCAGGGGGCGATGCAAATCAGCCCCAGCATTTT. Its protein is CASSEAGGDANQPQHF.

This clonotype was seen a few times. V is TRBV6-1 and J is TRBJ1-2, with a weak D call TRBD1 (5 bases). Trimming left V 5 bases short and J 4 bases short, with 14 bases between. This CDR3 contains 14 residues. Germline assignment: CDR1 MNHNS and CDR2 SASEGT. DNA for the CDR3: TGTGCCAGCAGTAACGGGGGGACCGGCTATGGCTACACCTTC. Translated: CASSNGGTGYGYTF.